This T cell receptor beta chain was sequenced during a study of OX40 agonist ivuxolimab in advanced cancers. Broader study findings: Several nonresponders also turned out to have low normalized T-cell clonal expansion. Clonal expansion was seen in CD4+ and CD8+ blood T cells by week 6 at 0.1 to 3.0 mg/kg. Expanded clones belonging to CD8+ T cells outnumbered, on average, those of CD4+.

This clone was counted only a few times. Its target is not known. Using immunoSEQ multiplex PCR, the repertoire was profiled, and TCRdb retains in-frame clones only, with some absent. Counted here are more than 80,000 clones, approximately 90% occurring once; the ten biggest clones make up around 2%. Researchers took blood at baseline, on cycle 4 day 1, and on cycle 7 day 1. The input for sequencing was CD4+ or CD8+ T cells sorted from blood, taken in a trial of the OX40 agonist ivuxolimab. This clonotype originated in an adult with an advanced solid tumor such as melanoma, head and neck, liver or kidney cancer.

CDR3 loop: CAWSDGAGNTIYF. In nucleotides, the CDR3 is TGTGCCTGGAGTGACGGAGCGGGAAACACCATATATTTT. The chain has TRBV30 and TRBJ1-3; D is uncertain. The CDR3 extends over 13 amino acids. Germline assignment: CDR1 GTSNPN and CDR2 SVGIG (reference sequence). The ends were cut back, 1 base at V and 4 bases at J, with 8 bases in the middle.